This note documents a single T cell receptor beta chain sequence. Antigen specificity is unknown. The data belong to a study of Ad26.COV2.S vaccination and SARS-CoV-2 variants. Using immunoSEQ multiplex PCR, the repertoire was profiled, and TCRdb retains in-frame clones only, with some absent. This sample has around 450,000 clones; over 75% occur once, and the top ten carry 3.6%. The treatment is: some 19 received Ad26.COV2.S at low or high dose, single or two shots; several received placebo; per-sample allocation not given. Vaccine and placebo recipients were sampled on day 63 after the first injection. At a Boston site, the person donating was an adult of 18-55 years. The CDR3 is made up of 23 amino acids. The V gene lost 1 base and the J gene lost 0 bases, with 31 bases spanning the gap. CDR1 and CDR2 (germline): LGHDT, YNNKEL (reference sequence). Overall study findings and caveats: Vaccine recipients had higher spike-specific TCR breadth than placebo recipients.

The input for sequencing was peripheral blood, taken in a trial of Ad26.COV2.S vaccine versus placebo. The chain has TRBV3-1 (or the pseudogene TRBV3-2) and TRBJ1-5, with D perhaps matching TRBD1 (5 bases). This clonotype originated in a person aged 18 to 65 who received the Ad26.COV2.S COVID-19 vaccine or a placebo. CDR3 coding DNA: TGTGCCAGCAGCCAAGGCCCGGGGCAGCACTACGGGGGGATCCTTAATAGCAATCAGCCCCAGCATTTT. It encodes CASSQGPGQHYGGILNSNQPQHF.